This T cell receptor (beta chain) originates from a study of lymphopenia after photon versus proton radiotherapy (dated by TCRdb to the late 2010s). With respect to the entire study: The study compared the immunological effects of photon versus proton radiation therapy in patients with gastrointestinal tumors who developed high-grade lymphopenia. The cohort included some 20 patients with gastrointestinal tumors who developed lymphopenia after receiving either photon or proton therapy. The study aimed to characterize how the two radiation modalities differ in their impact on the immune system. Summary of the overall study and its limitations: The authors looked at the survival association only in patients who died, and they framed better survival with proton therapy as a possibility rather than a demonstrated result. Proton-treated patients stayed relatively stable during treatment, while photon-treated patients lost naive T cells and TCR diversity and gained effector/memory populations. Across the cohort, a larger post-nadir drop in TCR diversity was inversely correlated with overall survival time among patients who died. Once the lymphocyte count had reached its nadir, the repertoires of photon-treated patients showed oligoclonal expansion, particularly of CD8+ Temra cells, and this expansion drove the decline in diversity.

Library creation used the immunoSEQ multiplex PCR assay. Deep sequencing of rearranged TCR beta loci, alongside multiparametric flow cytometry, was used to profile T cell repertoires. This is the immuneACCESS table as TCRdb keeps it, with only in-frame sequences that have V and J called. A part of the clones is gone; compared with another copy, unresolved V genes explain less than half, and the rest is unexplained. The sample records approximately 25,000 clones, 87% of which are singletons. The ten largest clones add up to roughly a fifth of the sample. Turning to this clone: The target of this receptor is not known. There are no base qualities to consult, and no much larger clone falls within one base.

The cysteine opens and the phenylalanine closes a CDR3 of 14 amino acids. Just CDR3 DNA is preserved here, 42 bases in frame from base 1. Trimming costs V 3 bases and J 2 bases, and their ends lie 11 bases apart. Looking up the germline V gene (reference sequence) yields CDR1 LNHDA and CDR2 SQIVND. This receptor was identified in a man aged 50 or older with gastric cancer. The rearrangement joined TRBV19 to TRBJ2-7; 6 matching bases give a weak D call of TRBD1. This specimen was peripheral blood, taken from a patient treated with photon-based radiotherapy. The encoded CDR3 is CASSIRGRPYEQYF. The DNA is TGTGCCAGTAGTATCAGGGGCAGGCCCTACGAGCAGTACTTC.